The 4 T cell receptor beta chains below were found in one sample sequenced in a study of blood T cell repertoires in COVID-19. Clones were read by immunoSEQ multiplex PCR, and TCRdb kept only the in-frame ones, dropping some. The table lists around 45,000 clones, nearly 70% of them singletons. Sequencing used peripheral blood. These receptors originate from a man aged 80 or over with acute or convalescent COVID-19.

The chain links TRBV5-6 to TRBJ1-1, with D possibly being TRBD1 (6 bases). There are 13 residues in the CDR3. V shed 4 bases and J shed 5 bases, with 12 bases lying between them. Per the germline V gene, CDR1 is SGHDT and CDR2 is YYEEEE. CDR3 loop: CASSKQGGTEAFF. The CDR3 DNA sequence: TGTGCCAGCAGCAAACAGGGTGGAACTGAAGCTTTCTTT. Based on the CDR3 plus reference TRBV5-6 and TRBJ1-1, the full variable domain is DAGVTQSPTHLIKTRGQQVTLRCSPKSGHDTVSWYQQALGQGPQFIFQYYEEEERQRGNFPDRFSGHQFPNYSSELNVNALLLGDSALYLCASSKQGGTEAFFGQGTRLTVV.

This clone was detected only a few times. V and J are TRBV18 and TRBJ1-1; D is unclear. The CDR3 runs 13 residues. Germline V CDR1 and CDR2: KGHSH, LQKENI. V was clipped by 3 bases and J by 3 bases, with 8 bases between them. The DNA of the CDR3 is TGTGCCAGCTCACCGGGGAGGGACACTGAAGCTTTCTTT. Its translation is CASSPGRDTEAFF.

The chain combines TRBV12-3 or TRBV12-4 with TRBJ2-3; no clear D. The ends were cut back, 3 bases at V and 7 bases at J, with 5 bases in the middle. The CDR3 sequence is 11 residues long. Written as DNA, the CDR3 is TGTGCCAGCAGTTTTGAGTATACGCAGTATTTT. Translating it yields CASSFEYTQYF.

This clone turned up a few times. This chain connects TRBV5-5 to TRBJ2-1; unclear D gene. Germline CDR1 is SGHKS and CDR2 is YYEKEE (reference sequence). Trimming shortened V by 2 bases and J by 0 bases, and 9 bases separated the two germline ends. The CDR3 extends over 15 amino acids. The CDR3 loop reads CASSFDSNSYNEQFF. CDR3 DNA: TGTGCCAGCAGCTTCGATAGCAACTCCTACAATGAGCAGTTCTTC. Supplemented by reference TRBV5-5 and TRBJ2-1, the full variable domain reads DAGVTQSPTHLIKTRGQQVTLRCSPISGHKSVSWYQQVLGQGPQFIFQYYEKEERGRGNFPDRFSARQFPNYSSELNVNALLLGDSALYLCASSFDSNSYNEQFFGPGTRLTVL.